The T cell receptor beta chain under discussion was sequenced for a study of cytomegalovirus exposure and HLA in healthy donors. Study-level points and caveats: Some highly shared sequence variants likely arose as a pipeline artifact.

With regard to this clone: The antigen is not known.

The length of the CDR3 is 14 residues. PCR was performed using 60 Vbeta and 13 Jbeta primers. Profiled with immunoSEQ multiplex PCR; TCRdb holds only in-frame clones, not every one. The sample records around 65,000 clones, around 75% being singletons. The receptor's source is a man aged 50 or older in good health and CMV-seropositive. Material for sequencing was PBMCs. The rearrangement joins TRBV21-1 to TRBJ1-4. TRBV21-1 is a pseudogene segment. CDR3 in DNA: TGTGCCAGCAGACGTCGGGTCACTAATGAAAAACTGTTTTTT. This sequence encodes CASRRRVTNEKLFF.